A selection of T cell receptor beta chains follows, all from one sample in a study of T cell repertoires in cytomegalovirus infection. TCRdb reprocessed the reads with MiXCR, giving one entry per CDR3 protein. The sample has about 920,000 distinct CDR3 sequences, around a third seen once. These TCRs are of unknown antigen specificity. This specimen was cultured CD8+ T cells from PBMCs, taken from culture after CMV antigen stimulation. These receptors all come from a human donor in good health (CMV status not recorded). Some clones in this sample may be carry-over from other donors' samples. Both conserved end residues are part of each CDR3. A D gene is named only where the DNA matches it firmly. Size tells how often a clone was seen (once, few, many) or the class of an expanded clone, and some rows leave it out.

DNA: TGTGCCCCCAGTGCAGTAACCAACTCTGGAAACACCATATATTTT
CDR3: CAPSAVTNSGNTIYF
D: -
size: -
J: TRBJ1-3
V: TRBV27

DNA: TGTGCCAGCAGTTACCCCCTCCGTGACGAGCAGTACTTC
CDR3: CASSYPLRDEQYF
D: -
size: -
J: TRBJ2-7
V: TRBV6-2/TRBV6-3

DNA: TGTGCCAGCAGCCTCCGGACAGGGGATGAAGCTTTCTTT
CDR3: CASSLRTGDEAFF
D: TRBD1
size: -
J: TRBJ1-1
V: TRBV7-9

DNA: TGTGCCAGCAGGGTAGGGGGTAACCAAGAGACCCAGTACTTC
CDR3: CASRVGGNQETQYF
D: -
size: -
J: TRBJ2-5
V: TRBV6-1

DNA: TGTGCCAGCCTCGCCTGGACAGGGGGTCTCTCTGGGGCCAACGTCCTGACTTTC
CDR3: CASLAWTGGLSGANVLTF
D: TRBD1
size: few
J: TRBJ2-6
V: TRBV25-1

DNA: TGTGCCAGCGGCCAAGAGACCCAGTACTTC
CDR3: CASGQETQYF
D: -
size: many
J: TRBJ2-5
V: TRBV27

DNA: TGCAGCGTTGATGAGGGGGGAACTGGGGAGCTGTTTTTT
CDR3: CSVDEGGTGELFF
D: -
size: once
J: TRBJ2-2
V: TRBV29-1

DNA: TGTGCCAGCAGTTACGCCTCCCGGGGACAGGCCCCCTACGAGCAGTACTTC
CDR3: CASSYASRGQAPYEQYF
D: TRBD1
size: -
J: TRBJ2-7
V: TRBV6-5

DNA: TGTGCCAGCAGCCCCCGGACAACTAACTATGGCTACACCTTC
CDR3: CASSPRTTNYGYTF
D: -
size: -
J: TRBJ1-2
V: TRBV3-1

DNA: TGTGCCATCAGTGTCACTGATAGCTCCAGGGGGCGCGTTGCCTACGAGCAGTACTTC
CDR3: CAISVTDSSRGRVAYEQYF
D: TRBD1
size: few
J: TRBJ2-7
V: TRBV10-3

DNA: TGTGCCAGCCAGGTCGAAGGACAGACACACAATGAGCAGTTCTTC
CDR3: CASQVEGQTHNEQFF
D: -
size: few
J: TRBJ2-1
V: TRBV7-3

DNA: TGTGCCAGTAGTATAAGGGCCATTGCCGGGGAGCTGTTTTTT
CDR3: CASSIRAIAGELFF
D: -
size: few
J: TRBJ2-2
V: TRBV19

DNA: TGTGCCATCGGACAGGGACGGACCAGTCAGCCCCAGCATTTT
CDR3: CAIGQGRTSQPQHF
D: TRBD1
size: -
J: TRBJ1-5
V: TRBV15

DNA: TGTGCCAGCAGCTTATGGGGTGACACTGAAGCTTTCTTT
CDR3: CASSLWGDTEAFF
D: -
size: many
J: TRBJ1-1
V: TRBV28

DNA: TGTGCCATCATGACTAGCACTAACACCGGGGAGCTGTTTTTT
CDR3: CAIMTSTNTGELFF
D: TRBD2
size: -
J: TRBJ2-2
V: TRBV10-3

DNA: TGTGCCATCTGGGATGGGGCTCCGGGAGATACGCAGTATTTT
CDR3: CAIWDGAPGDTQYF
D: -
size: many
J: TRBJ2-3
V: TRBV10-3

DNA: TGTGCCAGCAGTCTCCGACCCCGACAGGGCTACGAGCAGTACTTC
CDR3: CASSLRPRQGYEQYF
D: TRBD1
size: -
J: TRBJ2-7
V: TRBV6-6

DNA: TGTGCCAGCAGCTATCGAACAGGGGGCTGGGAAGAGACCCAGTACTTC
CDR3: CASSYRTGGWEETQYF
D: TRBD1
size: few
J: TRBJ2-5
V: TRBV7-9

DNA: TGCGCCAGCAGATACCGGGACACATCCTACAATGAGCAGTTCTTC
CDR3: CASRYRDTSYNEQFF
D: -
size: few
J: TRBJ2-1
V: TRBV4-1

DNA: TGCGCCAGCAGCCAGGGTCAGGGATCCTCCTACAATGAGCAGTTCTTC
CDR3: CASSQGQGSSYNEQFF
D: -
size: few
J: TRBJ2-1
V: TRBV4-1

DNA: TGTGCCAGCAGTTTAGAGGGACAGGTCACAGATACGCAGTATTTT
CDR3: CASSLEGQVTDTQYF
D: TRBD1
size: few
J: TRBJ2-3
V: TRBV12-3/TRBV12-4

DNA: TGCGCCAGCAGTACAGGGGCGGGACTAGCGGCAATAGAGCAGTTCTTC
CDR3: CASSTGAGLAAIEQFF
D: TRBD2
size: many
J: TRBJ2-1
V: TRBV10-2

DNA: TGTGCCAGCAGCTTAGGACAGACAGTCTACAATGAGCAGTTCTTC
CDR3: CASSLGQTVYNEQFF
D: -
size: many
J: TRBJ2-1
V: TRBV7-8

DNA: TGTGCTAGTGGTTTGGTTCCCGGGACAGGATCGCACACCGGGGAGCTGTTTTTT
CDR3: CASGLVPGTGSHTGELFF
D: TRBD1
size: -
J: TRBJ2-2
V: TRBV12-5

DNA: TGTGCCAGCACAGGGGGCGATGAGACCCAGTACTTC
CDR3: CASTGGDETQYF
D: TRBD1
size: -
J: TRBJ2-5
V: TRBV13

DNA: TGTGCCAGCAGCTCCGGGACAAACACCGGGGAGCTGTTTTTT
CDR3: CASSSGTNTGELFF
D: -
size: many
J: TRBJ2-2
V: TRBV5-6

DNA: TGTGCCAGCAGCTCAATGCTGAGCTCCTACGAGCAGTACTTC
CDR3: CASSSMLSSYEQYF
D: -
size: few
J: TRBJ2-7
V: TRBV7-9

DNA: TGCAGCGTTGAAGGGGGACTTTACAATGAGCAGTTCTTC
CDR3: CSVEGGLYNEQFF
D: -
size: -
J: TRBJ2-1
V: TRBV29-1